A selection of T cell receptor beta chains follows, all from one sample in a study of blood T cell repertoires in COVID-19. Generated by immunoSEQ multiplex PCR, the TCRdb table keeps only in-frame clones and is missing some. Of some 160,000 clones listed, just over 90% were seen once; the top ten hold roughly 5.3%. The sample consisted of peripheral blood. The source of these receptors is a man younger than 35 with COVID-19, enrolled during active disease. Each CDR3 is given with its conserved first and last residue. A D gene is named only where the DNA matches it firmly. Only some rows state a clone size, as once, few, many or a class for expanded clones.

d_call: -
v_call: TRBV9
j_call: TRBJ1-3
clone_size: -
cdr3_aa: CASSEQVFSGNTIYF
cdr3_nt: TGTGCCAGCAGCGAACAGGTTTTCTCTGGAAACACCATATATTTT

d_call: TRBD1
v_call: TRBV11-3
j_call: TRBJ2-3
clone_size: -
cdr3_aa: CASSLRGTGGADTQYF
cdr3_nt: TGTGCCAGCAGCCTTAGGGGGACAGGGGGCGCAGATACGCAGTATTTT

d_call: -
v_call: TRBV5-6
j_call: TRBJ1-6
clone_size: once
cdr3_aa: CASSLRSGVRSYNSPLHF
cdr3_nt: TGTGCCAGCAGCTTGAGGTCCGGGGTTAGGTCCTATAATTCACCCCTCCACTTT

d_call: -
v_call: TRBV18
j_call: TRBJ2-2
clone_size: -
cdr3_aa: CASSKSTQGLSTGELFF
cdr3_nt: TGTGCCAGCTCAAAATCGACCCAGGGTCTGAGCACCGGGGAGCTGTTTTTT

d_call: -
v_call: TRBV14
j_call: TRBJ1-3
clone_size: -
cdr3_aa: CASSPQSGPSGNTIYF
cdr3_nt: TGTGCCAGCAGCCCCCAAAGTGGGCCCTCTGGAAACACCATATATTTT

d_call: TRBD2
v_call: TRBV6-6
j_call: TRBJ2-3
clone_size: -
cdr3_aa: CASTLTSGSSTQYF
cdr3_nt: TGTGCCAGCACCCTGACTAGCGGGAGCTCCACGCAGTATTTT

d_call: TRBD1
v_call: TRBV20-1
j_call: TRBJ2-6
clone_size: -
cdr3_aa: CSASPGGASGANVLTF
cdr3_nt: TGCAGTGCTAGTCCAGGGGGCGCATCTGGGGCCAACGTCCTGACTTTC

d_call: TRBD1
v_call: TRBV5-7
j_call: TRBJ1-4
clone_size: -
cdr3_aa: CASSLSVVGGYEKLFF
cdr3_nt: TGTGCCAGCAGTCTATCAGTAGTAGGGGGCTATGAAAAACTGTTTTTT

d_call: TRBD2
v_call: TRBV19
j_call: TRBJ2-2
clone_size: -
cdr3_aa: CASSIGGLAESNTGELFF
cdr3_nt: TGTGCCAGTAGTATAGGGGGACTAGCGGAGTCCAACACCGGGGAGCTGTTTTTT

d_call: TRBD2
v_call: TRBV4-3
j_call: TRBJ2-7
clone_size: -
cdr3_aa: CASSHTSGRAIDEQYF
cdr3_nt: TGCGCCAGCAGCCATACTAGCGGGAGGGCAATAGACGAGCAGTACTTC

d_call: TRBD2
v_call: TRBV19
j_call: TRBJ2-7
clone_size: -
cdr3_aa: CASSLGTSGYEQYF
cdr3_nt: TGTGCCAGTAGTCTCGGGACTAGCGGCTACGAGCAGTACTTC

d_call: TRBD2
v_call: TRBV24-1
j_call: TRBJ2-3
clone_size: -
cdr3_aa: CATSDYPGLAGYTDTQYF
cdr3_nt: TGTGCCACCAGTGATTACCCGGGACTAGCGGGCTACACAGATACGCAGTATTTT

d_call: TRBD1
v_call: TRBV28
j_call: TRBJ1-6
clone_size: -
cdr3_aa: CASSLPRGQGSSYNSPLHF
cdr3_nt: TGTGCCAGCAGTTTACCGCGGGGACAGGGGAGCTCCTATAATTCACCCCTCCACTTT

d_call: TRBD1
v_call: TRBV9
j_call: TRBJ1-3
clone_size: -
cdr3_aa: CASNQLGQGGNTIYF
cdr3_nt: TGTGCCAGCAACCAACTCGGACAGGGAGGAAACACCATATATTTT

d_call: -
v_call: TRBV28
j_call: TRBJ2-1
clone_size: once
cdr3_aa: CASSYVATVGNEQFF
cdr3_nt: TGTGCCAGCAGTTACGTAGCCACCGTCGGCAATGAGCAGTTCTTC

d_call: TRBD2
v_call: TRBV29-1
j_call: TRBJ2-3
clone_size: once
cdr3_aa: CSVLLTSGRVLSADTQYF
cdr3_nt: TGCAGCGTCCTCTTGACTAGCGGGAGGGTTTTGAGTGCAGATACGCAGTATTTT

d_call: -
v_call: TRBV20-1
j_call: TRBJ1-3
clone_size: -
cdr3_aa: CAEGTGNTIYF
cdr3_nt: TGCGCCGAGGGAACTGGAAACACCATATATTTT

d_call: -
v_call: TRBV28
j_call: TRBJ1-2
clone_size: -
cdr3_aa: CASSFGWRASDYGYTF
cdr3_nt: TGTGCCAGCAGTTTTGGGTGGAGGGCCTCTGACTATGGCTACACCTTC

d_call: -
v_call: TRBV13
j_call: TRBJ2-1
clone_size: -
cdr3_aa: CASSLARVSYNEQFF
cdr3_nt: TGTGCCAGCAGCTTAGCCAGGGTCTCCTACAATGAGCAGTTCTTC

d_call: -
v_call: TRBV30
j_call: TRBJ2-2
clone_size: -
cdr3_aa: CAWRVGPDTGELFF
cdr3_nt: TGTGCCTGGAGAGTGGGCCCAGACACCGGGGAGCTGTTTTTT

d_call: TRBD2
v_call: TRBV2
j_call: TRBJ2-2
clone_size: -
cdr3_aa: CASSDALAENTGELFF
cdr3_nt: TGTGCCAGCAGTGACGCGCTAGCGGAGAACACCGGGGAGCTGTTTTTT

d_call: TRBD2
v_call: TRBV13
j_call: TRBJ2-3
clone_size: -
cdr3_aa: CASSPTGGGRVADTQYF
cdr3_nt: TGTGCCAGCAGCCCCACCGGGGGCGGGAGGGTGGCAGATACGCAGTATTTT

d_call: -
v_call: TRBV28
j_call: TRBJ1-1
clone_size: once
cdr3_aa: CASRDPGTEAFF
cdr3_nt: TGTGCCAGCAGGGATCCGGGAACTGAAGCTTTCTTT

d_call: TRBD2
v_call: TRBV7-9
j_call: TRBJ2-7
clone_size: few
cdr3_aa: CASSPSGRYEQYF
cdr3_nt: TGTGCCAGCAGCCCTAGCGGGCGCTACGAGCAGTACTTC

d_call: TRBD1
v_call: TRBV9
j_call: TRBJ2-7
clone_size: -
cdr3_aa: CASSVGQGNYEQYF
cdr3_nt: TGTGCCAGCAGCGTCGGACAGGGGAACTACGAGCAGTACTTC

d_call: TRBD1
v_call: TRBV11-2
j_call: TRBJ2-1
clone_size: -
cdr3_aa: CASSARQGFDNEQFF
cdr3_nt: TGTGCCAGCAGCGCTCGACAGGGGTTCGACAATGAGCAGTTCTTC

d_call: TRBD1
v_call: TRBV24-1
j_call: TRBJ2-1
clone_size: -
cdr3_aa: CATSKGQALYNEQFF
cdr3_nt: TGTGCCACCAGTAAGGGACAGGCCCTCTACAATGAGCAGTTCTTC

d_call: -
v_call: TRBV16
j_call: TRBJ2-5
clone_size: -
cdr3_aa: CASSQNSQETQYF
cdr3_nt: TGTGCCAGCAGCCAAAACAGTCAAGAGACCCAGTACTTC

d_call: TRBD2
v_call: TRBV6-4
j_call: TRBJ2-1
clone_size: -
cdr3_aa: CASSEGGSSYNEQFF
cdr3_nt: TGTGCCAGCAGTGAAGGCGGGAGCTCCTACAATGAGCAGTTCTTC

d_call: TRBD1
v_call: TRBV29-1
j_call: TRBJ2-7
clone_size: -
cdr3_aa: CSVTRTGYTYEQYF
cdr3_nt: TGCAGCGTTACACGGACAGGGTATACCTACGAGCAGTACTTC

d_call: -
v_call: TRBV27
j_call: TRBJ2-1
clone_size: -
cdr3_aa: CATGDNEQFF
cdr3_nt: TGTGCCACCGGAGACAATGAGCAGTTCTTC

d_call: -
v_call: TRBV5-6
j_call: TRBJ1-6
clone_size: -
cdr3_aa: CASSPLRGDSPLHF
cdr3_nt: TGTGCCAGCAGCCCGTTACGGGGAGATTCACCCCTCCACTTT

d_call: TRBD1
v_call: TRBV28
j_call: TRBJ1-5
clone_size: -
cdr3_aa: CATLDPTGHQPQHF
cdr3_nt: TGTGCCACCCTTGATCCGACAGGGCATCAGCCCCAGCATTTT

d_call: -
v_call: TRBV10-3
j_call: TRBJ2-7
clone_size: -
cdr3_aa: CAISESRNEQYF
cdr3_nt: TGTGCCATCAGTGAGTCCAGGAACGAGCAGTACTTC

d_call: TRBD2
v_call: TRBV6-5
j_call: TRBJ2-7
clone_size: -
cdr3_aa: CASSQRGSYEQYF
cdr3_nt: TGTGCCAGCAGTCAGCGGGGTAGCTACGAGCAGTACTTC